One sample yielded the 30 T cell receptor beta chains listed below, sequenced in a study of CD4 and CD8 cells across lung adenocarcinoma regions. Via MiXCR, TCRdb re-called the PCR reads, giving one row per CDR3 protein. The table shows several thousand distinct CDR3 sequences, with approximately 53% occurring only once. Sequencing was carried out using CD8+ T cells from the center of a lung tumor. These receptors all come from a male donor with lung adenocarcinoma. The CD4 and CD8 labels of this study may be unreliable.

This chain uses TRBV7-2 with TRBJ2-3, with TRBD2 matching 11 bases. Germline-derived CDR1 and CDR2 are SGHTA and FQGNSA. The CDR3 contains 15 residues. V shed 6 bases and J 2 bases; nucleotides not matched to a gene: 4. The CDR3 is CASSLTSGITDTQYF. In DNA form, the CDR3 reads TGTGCCAGCAGTTTGACTAGCGGGATCACAGATACGCAGTATTTT.

The table lists this clonotype with a few counts. J is TRBJ2-1 and V is TRBV11-3; 7 positions match TRBD2. V shed 5 bases and J 4 bases; nucleotides not matched to a gene: 8. CDR3 size: 15 residues. Germline CDR1 reads SGHNT; CDR2 reads YENEEA. The chain's CDR3 is CASSPNGGGYNEQFF. DNA of the CDR3: TGTGCCAGCAGCCCAAACGGCGGGGGATACAATGAGCAGTTCTTC.

The chain recombines TRBV7-2 with TRBJ2-3; 11 positions match TRBD2. The assigned J gene may be wrong: the sequence end matches TRBJ2-5 better. CDR3 length equals 17 residues. Germline loops: CDR1 SGHTA, CDR2 FQGNSA. The CDR3 is CASSDVAGGLQGETQYF. The CDR3 DNA sequence: TGTGCCAGCAGCGACGTAGCGGGAGGGCTTCAAGGAGAGACCCAGTACTTC.

This chain uses TRBV7-6 with TRBJ2-3; D gene uncertain. The J call may be mistaken, given a closer DNA end match to TRBJ2-5. Germline V gives CDR1 SGHVS, CDR2 FNYEAQ. This CDR3 contains 15 residues. The CDR3 DNA reads as TGTGCCAGCAGCCTCGAGAAGGCCTTTGGGGAGACCCAGTACTTC. Amino acid sequence: CASSLEKAFGETQYF.

The chain is built from TRBV7-2 and TRBJ2-1; the D is unclear. The J call may be in error: the DNA end matches TRBJ2-5 better. Germline lookup yields CDR1 SGHTA and CDR2 FQGNSA. This CDR3 has 15 amino acids. For the CDR3, the DNA is TGTGCCAGCAGCTTAAATGGCGCGACCGAAGAGACCCAGTACTTC. Translated, it gives CASSLNGATEETQYF.

This clonotype was counted at least ten times. The chain recombines TRBV6-5 with TRBJ1-1; D is ambiguous. Per the germline V gene, CDR1 is MNHEY and CDR2 is SVGAGI. With 2 bases removed from V and 11 bases from J, the gap between germline ends came to 21 bases. The CDR3 has 15 amino acids. The CDR3 is CASSYSDRRLGGAFF. The CDR3 nucleotides are TGTGCCAGCAGTTACAGCGACCGACGGCTAGGTGGGGCTTTCTTT.

As concerns this clonotype: Germline and junction disagree at one end, which may indicate a read error. CDR3 sequence (DNA): TGTGCCAGCAGAGATACGCAGTATTTT. Translated, it gives CASRDTQYF. The chain recombines TRBV6-1 with TRBJ2-3; the D is unclear. This CDR3 has 9 amino acids. Germline V gives CDR1 MNHNS, CDR2 SASEGT.

The chain uses TRBV27 and TRBJ2-1; D unclear. CDR1 and CDR2 from the germline V gene are MNHEY and SMNVEV (reference sequence). Deletions cut 6 bases from V and 9 bases from J, with 12 bases between. The CDR3 contains 12 residues. The CDR3 DNA follows: TGTGCCAGCAGCCGATTGGGCGGTGAGCAGTTCTTC. It codes for CASSRLGGEQFF.

This clonotype is medium-sized. The CDR3 loop reads CASSRIYEQYF. Here the CDR3 DNA reads TGTGCCAGCAGCCGAATATACGAGCAGTACTTC. V gene TRBV6-1 combines with J gene TRBJ2-7; the D is unclear. The CDR3 totals 11 residues. Trimming shortened V by 6 bases and J by 4 bases, and 7 bases separated the two germline ends. Germline CDR1 MNHNS, CDR2 SASEGT.

This chain joins TRBV6-5 and TRBJ1-1; a weak D match, TRBD1 (5 bases). The V end lost 0 bases, the J end lost 8 bases, and 10 bases lay between the germline ends. Germline lookup yields CDR1 MNHEY and CDR2 SVGAGI. CDR3 size: 13 residues. The CDR3 sequence: CASSYSPTGEAFF. CDR3 nucleotides: TGTGCCAGCAGTTACTCCCCCACAGGCGAAGCTTTCTTT.

CDR3 in amino acids: CASSTSAPGTDTQYF. The CDR3 DNA is TGTGCCAGCAGTACCAGCGCTCCGGGCACAGATACGCAGTATTTT. The chain couples TRBV6-1 to TRBJ2-3; the D is unclear. The V end was cut by 5 bases, the J end by 1 base, with 13 bases between. There are 15 residues in the CDR3. Per the germline V gene, CDR1 is MNHNS and CDR2 is SASEGT.

This clonotype has only a few counts. The chain combines TRBV11-2 with TRBJ2-5; TRBD2 aligns across 8 bases. With 1 base clipped from V and 5 bases from J, the junction kept 9 bases outside the gene matches. The CDR3 has 16 amino acids. Germline loops: CDR1 SGHAT, CDR2 FQNNGV. CDR3 in DNA: TGTGCCAGCAGCTTAGTCGGGGGGGGGCCGTCGGAGACCCAGTACTTC. It specifies CASSLVGGGPSETQYF. Using reference TRBV11-2 and TRBJ2-5 for the parts outside the CDR3, the full variable domain is EAGVAQSPRYKIIEKRQSVAFWCNPISGHATLYWYQQILGQGPKLLIQFQNNGVVDDSQLPKDRFSAERLKGVDSTLKIQPAKLEDSAVYLCASSLVGGGPSETQYFGPGTRLLVL.

This clonotype came up many times. The chain recombines TRBV6-1 with TRBJ1-1; 10 nucleotides match TRBD1. This CDR3 has 15 residues. With 5 bases clipped from V and 4 bases from J, the junction kept 7 bases outside the gene matches. Germline V gene lookup returns CDR1 MNHNS and CDR2 SASEGT. The CDR3 loop reads CASSPGQGTATEAFF. For the CDR3, the DNA is TGTGCCAGCAGTCCGGGACAGGGGACGGCCACTGAAGCTTTCTTT.

This clonotype was observed at least ten times. The V and J genes are TRBV11-2 and TRBJ1-1, with D hard to call. CDR1 is SGHAT and CDR2 is FQNNGV in the germline V gene. V was clipped by 5 bases and J by 4 bases, with 11 bases between them. The CDR3 has 13 residues. As DNA, the CDR3 is TGTGCCAGCAGCCCCCTCCGCTCCACTGAAGCTTTCTTT. Translation: CASSPLRSTEAFF.

The CDR3 DNA follows: TGTGCCAGCAGTGAAGAGACAGGGGGCTTGAATGAGCAGTTCTTC. Protein product: CASSEETGGLNEQFF. The rearrangement uses TRBV6-1 and TRBJ2-1; TRBD1 aligns across 10 bases. Unmatched junction bases numbered 4, after V lost 1 base and J lost 7 bases. The CDR3 runs 15 residues. The germline V gene has CDR1 MNHNS and CDR2 SASEGT.

CDR3 nucleotides: TGTGCCAGCAGTTCAGGGGCAGGGCCGATCTCCTACAATGAGCAGTTCTTC. Translating it yields CASSSGAGPISYNEQFF. The chain joins TRBV27 to TRBJ2-1, with a tentative D call TRBD1 (6 bases). Germline V gene data show CDR1 as MNHEY and CDR2 as SMNVEV (reference sequence). The length of the CDR3 is 17 residues. Trimming removed 4 bases at V and 0 bases at J, with 16 bases between.

This clonotype was found a few times. The rearrangement joins TRBV7-2 to TRBJ1-2; 9 nucleotides agree with TRBD1. CDR3 length: 15 residues. J was trimmed by 8 bases and V by 3 bases; bases with no gene match: 10. Germline loops: CDR1 SGHTA, CDR2 FQGNSA. The CDR3 spells CASSFAQGAPRGYTF. DNA of the CDR3: TGTGCCAGCAGCTTCGCACAGGGGGCGCCCCGCGGCTACACCTTC.

The chain combines TRBV6-1 with TRBJ2-1, with 14 bases identical to TRBD2. The CDR3 spans 15 residues. CDR1 is MNHNS, CDR2 SASEGT, per germline. With 4 bases clipped from V and 9 bases from J, the junction kept 5 bases outside the gene matches. As DNA, the CDR3 is TGTGCCAGCAGTGGGACTAGCGGGAGGATGGGTGAGCAGTTCTTC. Translation: CASSGTSGRMGEQFF.

J is TRBJ2-3 and V is TRBV7-3; 9 bases align to TRBD2. This CDR3 is 15 amino acids long. The V segment lost 10 bases and the J segment 0 bases; nucleotides outside the gene matches: 8. Germline CDR1 is SGHTA and CDR2 is FQGTGA. The CDR3 loop is CATSLAGTSTDTQYF. CDR3 bases: TGTGCCACTAGCCTAGCGGGGACTAGCACAGATACGCAGTATTTT.

V gene TRBV6-2 or TRBV6-3 combines with J gene TRBJ2-7; tentative D call: TRBD2 (6 bases). The CDR3 spans 14 residues. Trimming removed 6 bases from V and 3 bases from J, with 15 bases in between. Germline assignment: CDR1 MNHEY and CDR2 SVGEGT. The CDR3 DNA reads as TGTGCCAGCAGAAAGGGACGGACTAACTACGAGCAGTACTTC. Translation gives CASRKGRTNYEQYF.

This clonotype was recorded only once. The genes are TRBV13 and TRBJ2-1, with 8 bases aligning to TRBD2. Germline lookup yields CDR1 PRHDT and CDR2 FYEKMQ (reference sequence). V lost 3 bases and J lost 9; bases outside the gene matches: 10. The CDR3 contains 15 residues. This CDR3 reads CASSFTGLVTAEQFF. CDR3 in DNA: TGTGCCAGCAGCTTTACGGGACTAGTTACCGCTGAGCAGTTCTTC. Looking up the rest from reference TRBV13 and TRBJ2-1 gives the full variable domain: AAGVIQSPRHLIKEKRETATLKCYPIPRHDTVYWYQQGPGQDPQFLISFYEKMQSDKGSIPDRFSAQQFSDYHSELNMSSLELGDSALYFCASSFTGLVTAEQFFGPGTRLTVL.

The rearrangement joins TRBV6-1 to TRBJ2-1, with D hard to call. The V and J ends lost 6 bases and 9 bases respectively, with 12 bases between them. Germline V gene lookup returns CDR1 MNHNS and CDR2 SASEGT. The CDR3 is 12 amino acids. In DNA, the CDR3 is TGTGCCAGCAGCTCCCTCAGGCGTGAGCAGTTCTTC. Its protein is CASSSLRREQFF.

This clonotype was counted many times. The CDR3 sequence: CASSFYTDTQYF. In nucleotides, the CDR3 is TGTGCCAGCAGCTTTTACACAGATACGCAGTATTTT. V is TRBV7-2 and J is TRBJ2-3; D remains unclear. The CDR3 is 12 amino acids. Per germline, CDR1 SGHTA and CDR2 FQGNSA. V lost 3 bases and J lost 2, with 3 bases in between.

The J gene is TRBJ2-5, the V gene TRBV27; 8 nucleotides match TRBD2. Germline V gives CDR1 MNHEY, CDR2 SMNVEV (reference sequence). This CDR3 comprises 15 residues. V lost 3 bases and J lost 7; bases outside the gene matches: 10. The CDR3 sequence is CASSFGAGVGVTQYF. CDR3 coding DNA: TGTGCCAGCAGTTTTGGAGCGGGAGTAGGGGTGACCCAGTACTTC.

The rearrangement links TRBV6-5 to TRBJ2-3; TRBD1 is a possible D gene (5 bases). The length of the CDR3 is 15 residues. Germline-derived CDR1 and CDR2 are MNHEY and SVGAGI. The V and J ends lost 2 bases and 2 bases respectively, with 11 bases between them. The CDR3 coding sequence is TGTGCCAGCAGTTACGCGGAAGGGGCCACAGATACGCAGTATTTT. Its translation: CASSYAEGATDTQYF.

This clonotype was found a few times. J is TRBJ2-3 and V is TRBV14; tentatively, D is TRBD2 (5 bases). Germline loops: CDR1 SGHDN, CDR2 FVKESK. This CDR3 is built from 16 residues. V was shortened by 4 bases and J by 0 bases, with 14 bases between the two germline ends. The DNA of the CDR3 is TGTGCCAGCAGCCCGATAGGCGGGTCTAGCACAGATACGCAGTATTTT. Encoded protein: CASSPIGGSSTDTQYF.

This clonotype appeared a single time. CDR3 sequence (DNA): TGTGCCTGTCGGGGGCGGGAGGGGACCGGGGAGCTGTTTTTT. Its protein is CACRGREGTGELFF. The chain uses TRBV30 and TRBJ2-2; 9 bases are a match to TRBD2. Looked up from germline, CDR1 is GTSNPN and CDR2 is SVGIG (reference sequence). With 6 bases clipped from V and 5 bases from J, the junction kept 7 bases outside the gene matches. The length of the CDR3 is 14 residues.

The sample holds a few counts of this clonotype. This rearrangement joins TRBV6-1 to TRBJ2-1; TRBD2 matches at 8 bases. The J call is uncertain, as TRBJ2-7 better fits the DNA end. Germline CDR1 is MNHNS and CDR2 is SASEGT. CDR3 length: 13 amino acids. CDR3 protein: CASSGTRRYEQYF. As DNA, the CDR3 is TGTGCCAGCAGCGGGACTAGGAGGTACGAGCAGTACTTC.

V is TRBV27 and J is TRBJ2-5; 7 bases agree with TRBD1. The J call may be mistaken, given a closer DNA end match to TRBJ2-7. From germline, CDR1 is MNHEY and CDR2 SMNVEV (reference sequence). CDR3 size: 14 residues. Here the CDR3 reads CASSWDSGLDEQYF. The CDR3 DNA is TGTGCCAGCAGTTGGGACAGCGGATTAGACGAGCAGTACTTC.

The chain recombines TRBV6-1 with TRBJ1-5; 8 nucleotides agree with TRBD1. Germline CDR1 reads MNHNS; CDR2 reads SASEGT. The CDR3 covers 14 residues. V trimming: 0 bases; J trimming: 7 bases; junction bases outside the gene matches: 2. CDR3 nucleotides: TGTGCCAGCAGTGAAGCTGACAGGGGCCAGCCCCAGCATTTT. Its translation is CASSEADRGQPQHF.